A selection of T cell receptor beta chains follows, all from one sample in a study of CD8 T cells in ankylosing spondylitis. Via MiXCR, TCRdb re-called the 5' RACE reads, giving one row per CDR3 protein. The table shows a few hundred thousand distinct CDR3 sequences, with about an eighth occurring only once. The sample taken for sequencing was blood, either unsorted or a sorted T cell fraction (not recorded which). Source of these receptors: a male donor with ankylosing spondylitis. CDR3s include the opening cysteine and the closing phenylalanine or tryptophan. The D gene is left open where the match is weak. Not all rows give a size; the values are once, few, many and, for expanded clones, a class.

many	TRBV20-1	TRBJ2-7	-	TGCAGTGCACGACAGGCCTCGACCTACGAGCAGTACTTC	CSARQASTYEQYF
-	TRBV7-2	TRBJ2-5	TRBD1	TGTGCCAGCAGCTTCCGGGACAGGGCCCCAGAGACCCAGTACTTC	CASSFRDRAPETQYF
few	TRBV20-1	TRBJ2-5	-	TGCAGTGTGCCACGCGGGGAGACCCAGTACTTC	CSVPRGETQYF
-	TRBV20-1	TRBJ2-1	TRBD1	TGCAGTGCTCCAATGACAGGGTGGAGTGAGCAGTTCTTC	CSAPMTGWSEQFF
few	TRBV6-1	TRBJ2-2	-	TGTGCCAGCAGTGAAGCAGGCCCTGCGAACACCGGGGAGCTGTTTTTT	CASSEAGPANTGELFF
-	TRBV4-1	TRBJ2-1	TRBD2	TGCGCCAGCAGCCAAGGTGGGGGACTACAGCAGGAGCAGTTCTTC	CASSQGGGLQQEQFF
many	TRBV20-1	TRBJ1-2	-	TGCAGTGCTAGAGAATCCGGGGAGTCTGGCTACACCTTC	CSARESGESGYTF
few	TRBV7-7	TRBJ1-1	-	TGTGCCAGCAGTTTGGACAGCAGCACTGAAGCTTTCTTT	CASSLDSSTEAFF
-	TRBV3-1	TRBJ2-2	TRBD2	TGTGCCAGCAGCCAAGGACTAGCGGGAGGCCCCGTAAACACCGGGGAGCTGTTTTTT	CASSQGLAGGPVNTGELFF
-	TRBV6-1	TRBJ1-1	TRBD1	TGTGCCAGCGGCTCCGGGACAGGGAAGTACACTGAAGCTTTCTTT	CASGSGTGKYTEAFF
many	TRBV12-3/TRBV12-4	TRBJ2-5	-	TGTGCCAGCACCCTGACCGAGAATCAAGAGACCCAGTACTTC	CASTLTENQETQYF
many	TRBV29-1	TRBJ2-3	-	TGCAGCGTTGCCGGCAGGGAATCTACTAGCACAGATACGCAGTATTTT	CSVAGRESTSTDTQYF
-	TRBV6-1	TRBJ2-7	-	TGTGCCAGCAGCCGCCCAGGGCAGGGAGGTTACGAGCAGTACTTC	CASSRPGQGGYEQYF
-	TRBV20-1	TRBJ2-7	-	TGCAGTGCCGAGGCGGGGCCCGAGCAGTACTTC	CSAEAGPEQYF
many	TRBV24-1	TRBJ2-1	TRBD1	TGTGCCACCAGTGATTCCCGACAGGGTTTGGCCGGGCAGTTCTTC	CATSDSRQGLAGQFF
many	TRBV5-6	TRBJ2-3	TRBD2	TGTGCCAGCAGCCCGTTAGCGGGAGGTACAGATACGCAGTATTTT	CASSPLAGGTDTQYF
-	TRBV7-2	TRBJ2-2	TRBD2	TGTGCCAGCAGCTCGACTAGCGGGAGCGGCGGGGAGCTGTTTTTT	CASSSTSGSGGELFF
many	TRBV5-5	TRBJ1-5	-	TGTGCCAGCAGCTTGGAAACGAATCAGCCCCAGCATTTT	CASSLETNQPQHF
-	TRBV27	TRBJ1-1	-	TGTGCCAGCAGGGCAGGGAAGAACACTGAAGCTTTCTTT	CASRAGKNTEAFF
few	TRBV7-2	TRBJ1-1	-	TGTGCCAGCAGCCAACGGGGACCGACGTTCTTT	CASSQRGPTFF
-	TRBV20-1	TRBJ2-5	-	TGCAGTGCTAGAACCACAACGCGGACCCAGTACTTC	CSARTTTRTQYF
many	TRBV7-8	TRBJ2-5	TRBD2	TGTGCCAGCAGCTTAGGGCATCAAGCGGGAGGGGAGACCCAGTACTTC	CASSLGHQAGGETQYF
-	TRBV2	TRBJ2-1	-	TGTGCCAGCAGCTATGTGAGCTCCTACAATGAGCAGTTCTTC	CASSYVSSYNEQFF
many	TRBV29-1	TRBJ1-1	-	TGCAGCGTTGAGAGGTTAGCGAACACTGAAGCTTTCTTT	CSVERLANTEAFF
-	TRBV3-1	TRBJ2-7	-	TGTGCCAGCAGCCCCTTTGGCTGGCGGAGAGACTACGAGCAGTACTTC	CASSPFGWRRDYEQYF
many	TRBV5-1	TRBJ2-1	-	TGCGCCAGCAGCTTATTCAGGGACCATGAGCAGTTCTTC	CASSLFRDHEQFF
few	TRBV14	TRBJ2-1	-	TGTGCCAGCAGCCAAGTGGGTTGGGTCCATGAGCAGTTCTTC	CASSQVGWVHEQFF
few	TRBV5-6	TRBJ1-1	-	TGTGCCAGCAGCACGACCCCAGGGACTGAAGCTTTCTTT	CASSTTPGTEAFF
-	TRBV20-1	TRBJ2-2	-	TGCAGTGCTAGAGTCGAGGCCCACGGCACCGGGGAGCTGTTTTTT	CSARVEAHGTGELFF
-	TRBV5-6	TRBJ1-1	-	TGTGCCAGCAGTCGGGTTTCGGGGCACTATGAAGCTTTCTTT	CASSRVSGHYEAFF
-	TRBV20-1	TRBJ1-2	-	TGCAGTGCTAGAGAGGGCCGATATGGCTACACCTTC	CSAREGRYGYTF
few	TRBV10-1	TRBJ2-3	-	TGCGCCAGCAGTGTAAGCCAGGAGGTCACAGATACGCAGTATTTT	CASSVSQEVTDTQYF
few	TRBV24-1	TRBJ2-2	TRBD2	TGTGCCACCAGTGATGCTAGCGGGAGGGCCGGGGAGCTGTTTTTT	CATSDASGRAGELFF
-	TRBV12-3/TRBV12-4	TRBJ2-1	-	TGTGCCAGCAGTTGGCGACTGAACAATGAGCAGTTCTTC	CASSWRLNNEQFF
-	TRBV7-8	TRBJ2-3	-	TGTGCCAGCAGCTCGACTTTTAGCACAGATACGCAGTATTTT	CASSSTFSTDTQYF
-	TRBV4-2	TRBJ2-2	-	TGTGCCAGCAGCCAAGAGGCAGGGAACCCCACCGGGGAGCTGTTTTTT	CASSQEAGNPTGELFF
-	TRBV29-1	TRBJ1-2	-	TGCAGCGTTGAAGATCGGGGGGGTGGTCTTAACTATGGCTACACCTTC	CSVEDRGGGLNYGYTF
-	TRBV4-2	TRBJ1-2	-	TGTGCCAGCAGCCAAGAATGGGGCGGAAACTATGGCTACACCTTC	CASSQEWGGNYGYTF
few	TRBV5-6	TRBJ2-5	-	TGTGCCAGCAGCCTTACGAGAGCTGGGACCCAGTACTTC	CASSLTRAGTQYF
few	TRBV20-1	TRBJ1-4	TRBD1	TGCAGTGCTAGAGATCCGGACAGGGGGCGTTCTAATGAAAAACTGTTTTTT	CSARDPDRGRSNEKLFF
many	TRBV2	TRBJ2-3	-	TGTGCCAGCAGTGATGTAGAGTCCGATACGCAGTATTTT	CASSDVESDTQYF
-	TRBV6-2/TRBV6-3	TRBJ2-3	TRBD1	TGTGCCAGCAGACCTCGACAGGGTGAAGCAGATACGCAGTATTTT	CASRPRQGEADTQYF
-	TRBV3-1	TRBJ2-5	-	TGTGCCAGCAGCCAAGATAGCGTCGGGGAGACCCAGTACTTC	CASSQDSVGETQYF
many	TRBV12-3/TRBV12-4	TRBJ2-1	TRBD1	TGTGCCAGCAGGACTGGGACAGGGGCGGAGGGTGAGCAGTTCTTC	CASRTGTGAEGEQFF
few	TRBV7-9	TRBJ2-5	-	TGTGCCAGCGGGGCCGCAGGGCAGGGGCCCCAGTACTTC	CASGAAGQGPQYF